This T cell receptor beta chain originates from a study of cytomegalovirus exposure and HLA in healthy donors (dated by TCRdb to 2015 to 2018). As for the study more broadly: An earlier analysis of more than 550 of the donors reported 276 Gb of sequence data and around 120 million unique TCR beta sequences obtained from approximately 180 million T cells. Of the roughly 400 genotyped donors, approximately 80% fell in the genetic ancestry cluster associated with self-reported Caucasian donors. Roughly 300 gigabases of sequencing data and 70 million to 95 million unique TCR sequences made up an early release that covered approximately 650 HLA-typed donors. Four or five DR-DQ haplotypes were handled as single units for association and clustering because linkage in the cohort was strong. Typing coverage varied by locus: about 629-630 donors for A, B, C, DRB1 and DQB1; more than 500 for DQA1; about 590 for DPA1; 450 to 480 for DPB1. Across about 370 genotyped donors of the cohort, an average of 235,054 unique TCR beta nucleotide sequences per donor were sequenced, and 15% to 20% of those sequences were non-productive. To decide whether each TCR beta V gene segment behaved as functional or pseudogenic, an earlier analysis of approximately 590 of the donors relied on high-throughput TCR beta sequencing. Rather than drawing on any new phenotypic data, the later analysis identified candidate immune exposures from TCR beta sequences and the way those sequences occurred across donors. Class I and class II HLA loci were covered by the typing at four-digit resolution. The aim of the study was to test whether cataloging public T cell receptors could identify signatures of past pathogen exposure. The study used immunosequencing to profile the T cell repertoires of approximately 690 subjects and linked those repertoires to cytomegalovirus serostatus. The study combined high-throughput TCR immunosequencing, statistical association of individual TCRs with disease status, and machine learning to predict cytomegalovirus infection status. All discovery cohort repertoires had been generated on a single sequencing platform. Genome-wide SNP genotypes for about 65% of the 666 donors were used in a later genetic analysis, which treated that subset as a discovery cohort. A separate validation cohort of 100 to 150 different subjects was used in addition to the approximately 670-subject first cohort. Donor age, sex, ethnicity and CMV serostatus were compiled alongside the repertoire data. A later analysis re-examined previously published TCR beta repertoires from roughly 720 donors and added high-resolution HLA genotyping to investigate patterns of TCR occurrence. Points the paper makes about the study in general: Sequencing depth was assumed to be roughly uniform across donors in the presence/absence analyses, though that assumption may not hold. A further reported finding was that TCR beta sequences accurately predicted the HLA-A and HLA-B alleles for most subjects in the first cohort. A later analysis associated 16,951 TCR beta sequences with specific HLA alleles at a false discovery rate of 0.05. The cohort was sequenced for TCR beta chains only, and without alpha or paired-chain data the features that could be detected were limited. A later analysis found that most CMV-associated TCR beta chains appeared HLA-restricted, with HLA associations seemingly driven largely by CMV exposure. It was suggested by the authors that the approach could potentially be generalized to other disease states and immunological phenotypes. The study gave a list of under 200 TCR beta chains associated with cytomegalovirus. When HLA alleles, especially DR and DQ, strongly co-occurred, attributing TCR associations to individual alleles was difficult. A later genetic analysis associated a missense DCLRE1C variant with V-gene and J-gene trimming of TCR beta chains, and an independent cohort replicated the association. According to a later genetic analysis, donors in an Asian-associated ancestry cluster had fewer N-insertions in productive TCRs than the approximately 700-donor mean. Because the 87-base-pair reads could not distinguish some IMGT-functional V segments, including TRBV6-2 and TRBV6-3, those segments were excluded. In vitro tests confirmed that a few of the cytomegalovirus-associated TCR beta chains recognize cytomegalovirus antigens. CMV serostatus was the only immune exposure information available for the cohort. In a later analysis, HLA-associated TCR beta chains were found to be more clonally expanded and to have lower generation probabilities than equally common non-associated chains. Because some donors lacked HLA typing at each locus, the association tests relied only on the typed subset. A later analysis found that TCR association rates varied across HLA loci, with DRB1 alleles showing the most associated TCRs and HLA-C alleles the fewest. Cytomegalovirus status was reported to be diagnosed by the classifier with high specificity and sensitivity in both the original and validation cohorts. Across donors, most TCR sequences were observed very rarely, whereas some public TCRs were present in many individuals. In an earlier analysis of fewer than 750 of the donors, most TCR beta V segments were observed in productive rearrangements about 87% or about 30% of the time, broadly matching IMGT annotations. Approximately 16 rarely observed V segments, including chromosome 9 orphons, were excluded from the earlier analysis of about 600 of the donors because counts were too low. Linkage disequilibrium might explain the correlated functional status among segregating V segments, but an unknown experimental factor could not be ruled out. Several of the top co-occurrence clusters appeared to be linked to parvovirus B19, influenza, CMV and Epstein-Barr virus, according to a later analysis. The sequencing pipeline was judged likely to have produced a cluster of highly shared sequence variants as a technical artifact.

The germline V and J ends show losses of 4 bases and 7 bases respectively, and no gene match explains 7 bases of the junction. CDR1 and CDR2 are read off the germline V gene as SGHDT and YYEEEE. Measured from the cysteine to the phenylalanine, the CDR3 is 14 residues long. The only DNA kept is the CDR3, 42 bases in frame from the first base. With regard to this clone: Which antigen it targets is not known. Per-base qualities were not stored, and no clone one base away is much larger.

The library was obtained by the immunoSEQ multiplex PCR assay. For the multiplex PCR, a mixture combining 60 forward primers for TCR Vbeta segments and 13 reverse primers for TCR Jbeta segments was used. A multiplex PCR assay on genomic DNA amplified the CDR3 region of rearranged TCR beta genes. On the Illumina HiSeq System, the amplified TCR beta libraries were sequenced as 87-base-pair reads. In the paper's pipeline: Across the 640 or so repertoires, a later analysis counted 80 million or so unique TCR beta chains, roughly 11 million of which were shared by at least two donors. A nearest-neighbor algorithm error-corrected the raw reads and collapsed the reads into unique sequences, merging closely related sequences to remove PCR and sequencing errors. Alignment of CDR3 sequences to IMGT reference sequences was used to assign V, D and J gene segments. For a sequence to be retained, a match of at least six nucleotides to both a V gene segment and a J gene segment was required. Rearrangements were classified as productive when the CDR3 lacked stop codons and remained in frame with V and J, and all other rearrangements were classified as non-productive. Following IMGT convention, CDR3 was defined as the stretch from the second conserved V-encoded cysteine up to the conserved J-encoded phenylalanine. The earlier analysis of about 560 of the donors excluded any sequence lacking an unambiguous match to a single V gene segment. An earlier analysis of approximately 590 of the donors classified V segments as functional when productive rearrangements were above 56.7% and as segregating when the standard deviation between donors was above 5%. A statistical classification framework was built to diagnose cytomegalovirus status from the catalog of TCR beta chain sequences. A later analysis assigned V and J genes by comparing TCR nucleotide sequences with IMGT/GENE-DB human TR gene sequences. In a later analysis, CDR3 sequences and most-parsimonious VDJ recombination scenarios were assigned using the TCRdist pipeline. In a later analysis, each TCR beta chain was defined by its CDR3 amino acid sequence together with its V-gene family, and reads lacking a unique V-gene family were excluded. As a way to deal with suspected cross-contamination and a sequencing artifact, a later analysis dropped hundreds of nucleotide sequences that were highly shared and had low generation probability. A later analysis calculated a clonal expansion index for each public chain from normalized within-repertoire ranks of inferred template counts. A later analysis computed generation probabilities with a VDJ recombination model fitted to out-of-frame rearrangements, and checked the results against IGoR. A later analysis scored TCR-TCR, TCR-HLA and TCR-CMV co-occurrence with hypergeometric tests, applying a repertoire-size bias correction to TCR pairs. To estimate false discovery rates, a later analysis permuted the HLA or CMV assignments 20 times. A later analysis grouped co-occurring TCRs with DBSCAN, adding TCRdist sequence similarity when clustering within HLA-allele-positive subsets. Repertoires with fewer than 30,000 or more than 120,000 public chains, plus five repertoires with anomalous nucleotide sharing, were excluded from co-occurrence clustering. Imported from immuneACCESS, the table was reduced by TCRdb to in-frame sequences with V and J called. These copies leave out some clones; in studies compared against another copy, an unresolved V gene accounts for under half, and the cause of the remainder is not known. The V and J calls and the clone size are those of that table, but D and trimming were determined from the DNA. The sample contains 150,000 to 200,000 clones, roughly 78% of them found a single time. Approximately 7.1% of the sample goes to the ten largest clones.

The cohort comprised 670 or so healthy bone marrow donors. Cohort members were all nominally healthy when sampled, although unrecorded immune exposures were likely present. The donor was CMV seropositive and was included in the group of some 290 seropositive cohort members. Each donor provided a peripheral blood sample, and peripheral blood mononuclear cells were used for TCR beta sequencing. The Qiagen DNeasy Blood Extraction Kit was used to extract genomic DNA from the blood cell samples. The TCR sequence derives from a man aged 35-49 years in good health and CMV-seropositive. The sequencing input was PBMCs. This sequence uses TRBV5-6 and TRBJ2-4, with 8 junctional bases fitting TRBD2. The CDR3 protein: CASSAGTRINIQYF. The sequence in DNA is TGTGCCAGCAGCGCCGGGACTAGGATTAACATTCAGTACTTC.